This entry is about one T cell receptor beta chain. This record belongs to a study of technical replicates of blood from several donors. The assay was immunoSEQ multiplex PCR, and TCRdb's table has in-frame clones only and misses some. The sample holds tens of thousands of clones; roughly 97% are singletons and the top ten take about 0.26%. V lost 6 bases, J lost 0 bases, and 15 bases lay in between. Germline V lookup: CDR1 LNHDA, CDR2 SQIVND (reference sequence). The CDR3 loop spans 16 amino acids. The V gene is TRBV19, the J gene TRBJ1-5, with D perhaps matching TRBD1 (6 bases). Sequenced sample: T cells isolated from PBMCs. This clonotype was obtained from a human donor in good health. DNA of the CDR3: TGTGCCAGTAGACCGAAGGGGGATTATAGCAATCAGCCCCAGCATTTT. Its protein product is CASRPKGDYSNQPQHF.